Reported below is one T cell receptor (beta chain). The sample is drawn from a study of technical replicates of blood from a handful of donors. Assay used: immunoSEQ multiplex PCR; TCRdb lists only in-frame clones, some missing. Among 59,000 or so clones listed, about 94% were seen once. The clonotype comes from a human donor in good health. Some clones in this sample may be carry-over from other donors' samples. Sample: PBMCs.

The CDR3 here is CASSFGTGPQSQQYF. The CDR3 nucleotides read TGTGCCAGCAGCTTCGGGACAGGCCCTCAATCCCAGCAGTACTTC. This chain joins TRBV7-9 and TRBJ2-7; 8 positions agree with TRBD1. The CDR3 is made up of 15 amino acids. Germline-derived CDR1 and CDR2 are SEHNR and FQNEAQ (reference sequence). V lost 3 bases to trimming and J lost 8 bases; unmatched junction nucleotides: 12.